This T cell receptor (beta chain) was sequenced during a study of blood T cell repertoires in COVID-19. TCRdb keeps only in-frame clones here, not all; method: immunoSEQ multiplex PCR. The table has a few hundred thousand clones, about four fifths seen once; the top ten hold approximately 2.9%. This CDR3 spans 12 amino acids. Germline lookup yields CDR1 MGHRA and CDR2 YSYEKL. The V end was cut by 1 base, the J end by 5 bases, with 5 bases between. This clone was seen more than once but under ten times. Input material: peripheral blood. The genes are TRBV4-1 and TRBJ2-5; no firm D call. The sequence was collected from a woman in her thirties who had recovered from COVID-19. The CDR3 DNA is TGCGCCAGCAGCCAAGCCGGGGAGACCCAGTACTTC. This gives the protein CASSQAGETQYF.